The 11 T cell receptor beta chains below all came from one sample that was sequenced in a study of response to subunit inactivated influenza vaccine. TCRdb analysed the RT-PCR reads with MiXCR anew, one entry per CDR3 protein. Here the sample spans about 300,000 distinct CDR3 sequences, around a fifth being singletons. The material was PBMCs from blood, obtained less than 22 months after vaccination. The receptors derive from a man aged 50-75 years who received an inactivated influenza vaccine.

The rearrangement links TRBV28 to TRBJ2-4; D gene ambiguous. This CDR3 region has 10 residues. Germline V lookup: CDR1 MDHEN, CDR2 SYDVKM. V was pared by 10 bases and J by 6 bases, with 7 bases between. The CDR3 protein is CATAGNIQYF. CDR3 DNA sequence: TGTGCCACGGCAGGAAACATTCAGTACTTC.

This clonotype showed up many times. The rearrangement uses TRBV7-8 and TRBJ1-2; the D is unclear. The CDR3 runs to 12 residues. V lost 2 bases to trimming and J lost 3 bases, with 4 bases between them. CDR1 and CDR2 from the germline V gene are SGHVS and FQNEAQ. The CDR3 DNA is TGTGCCAGCAGCTTATTGGACTATGGCTACACCTTC. This encodes CASSLLDYGYTF.

There are a few counts of this clonotype. The CDR3 protein is CASSLQATNEQFF. CDR3 DNA sequence: TGTGCCAGCAGCTTACAGGCAACCAATGAGCAGTTCTTC. This sequence joins TRBV7-7 and TRBJ2-1; D remains unclear. Germline V lookup: CDR1 SSHAT, CDR2 FNYEAQ (reference sequence). V gave up 2 bases and J gave up 6 bases, with 8 bases separating them. CDR3 size: 13 residues.

The CDR3, as DNA: TGTGCCAGCAGTTCCGGGACAGGGGGCCAAGAGACCCAGTACTTC. Protein: CASSSGTGGQETQYF. The chain employs TRBV7-7 and TRBJ2-5; 11 bases align to TRBD1. V shed 6 bases, J shed 1 base, and the junction held 4 bases outside the gene matches. Per germline, CDR1 SSHAT and CDR2 FNYEAQ (reference sequence). This CDR3 is 15 amino acids long. Combining the CDR3 with reference TRBV7-7 and TRBJ2-5 gives the whole variable domain GAGVSQSPRYKVTKRGQDVTLRCDPISSHATLYWYQQALGQGPEFLTYFNYEAQPDKSGLPSDRFSAERPEGSISTLTIQRTEQRDSAMYRCASSSGTGGQETQYFGPGTRLLVL.

CDR3 DNA: TGCGCCAGCAGCTTGGCCGAACGGACCCAGCAGTTCTTC. This sequence encodes CASSLAERTQQFF. The V and J genes are TRBV5-1 and TRBJ2-1; D call uncertain. The germline V and J ends were trimmed by 0 bases and 11 bases, with 12 bases remaining between them. The CDR3 sequence is 13 residues long. Germline CDR1 is SGHRS and CDR2 is YFSETQ.

This clonotype was picked up a small number of times. The V and J genes are TRBV7-9 and TRBJ1-4; no firm D call. This CDR3 region has 13 residues. Trimming pared 0 bases from V and 6 bases from J, leaving 5 bases between. CDR1 SEHNR and CDR2 FQNEAQ come from the germline V gene (reference sequence). CDR3 region: CASSLAGDEKLFF. In DNA, the CDR3 is TGTGCCAGCAGCTTAGCAGGAGATGAAAAACTGTTTTTT.

The gene calls are TRBV5-1 and TRBJ2-3; D is perhaps TRBD1 or TRBD2 (5 bases each). The length of the CDR3 is 15 residues. Between the trimmed V and J ends, which lost 0 bases and 1 base, there was a span of 9 bases. Germline values: CDR1 SGHRS, CDR2 YFSETQ. The CDR3 bases are TGCGCCAGCAGCTTGGGAGGGGACGGCACAGATACGCAGTATTTT. This codes for CASSLGGDGTDTQYF.

This chain connects TRBV7-2 to TRBJ1-1; maybe TRBD1 (6 bases). This CDR3 has 12 amino acids. The V and J ends lost 3 bases and 5 bases respectively, with 7 bases between them. Germline assignment: CDR1 SGHTA and CDR2 FQGNSA. This CDR3 reads CASSLGTTEAFF. In nucleotides, the CDR3 is TGTGCCAGCAGCTTGGGGACAACTGAAGCTTTCTTT.

Only a few counts were recorded for this clonotype. The chain uses TRBV4-3 and TRBJ2-5; 7 positions agree with TRBD2. Germline CDR1 reads LGHNA; CDR2 reads YSLEER. The CDR3 runs 15 residues. The V gene end was trimmed by 6 bases and the J gene end by 0 bases; junction bases not matched to a gene: 7. Here the CDR3 DNA reads TGCGCCAGCAGGGGCGGGAGCCGGTACCAAGAGACCCAGTACTTC. Protein product: CASRGGSRYQETQYF.

This clonotype was observed a few times. CDR3 in DNA: TGTGCCACCAGTGATTTCACGAGTGGCAGGGTACACAATGAGCAGTTCTTC. Translated, it gives CATSDFTSGRVHNEQFF. This sequence joins TRBV24-1 and TRBJ2-1; D is perhaps TRBD1 (5 bases). The CDR3 consists of 17 residues. V gave up 1 base and J gave up 5 bases, with 17 bases separating them. Germline V gives CDR1 KGHDR, CDR2 SFDVKD.

This clonotype was observed a single time. The rearrangement joins TRBV6-2 or TRBV6-3 to TRBJ2-5, with a tentative D call TRBD1 (5 bases). The V and J ends lost 5 bases and 1 base respectively, with 11 bases between them. Germline CDR1 is MNHEY and CDR2 is SVGEGT. The CDR3 sequence is 14 residues long. In DNA form, the CDR3 reads TGTGCCAGCAGTCTTACAGGAATCCAAGAGACCCAGTACTTC. This gives the protein CASSLTGIQETQYF.